This T cell receptor beta chain derives from a study of T cells in Graves' hyperthyroidism and ophthalmopathy. RNA transcripts served as the template for amplifying TCR beta CDR3 regions. TCR CDR3 underwent first-round RT-PCR with the HTBI primer set. From the multiplex PCR reads, TCRdb called clonotypes with MiXCR, one entry per CDR3 protein. The sample consists of fewer than 900,000 distinct CDR3 sequences, over 15% of them appearing once. On this clonotype itself: Its specificity is unknown.

The CDR3 totals 15 residues. V lost 3 bases and J 8 bases, leaving 16 bases between the germline ends. Orbital computed tomography, thyroid ultrasound, serum thyroxine and TRAb, and clinical symptoms together informed the diagnoses. Whole-study findings and limits: Within blood appeared most thyroid clonotypes that had expanded above 0.001.

This TCR was recovered from a woman aged 50 to 65 with Graves' hyperthyroidism that later progressed to Graves' ophthalmopathy. Sample: blood. The V gene is TRBV12-3 or TRBV12-4, the J gene TRBJ1-4; D gene ambiguous. The CDR3 loop reads CASSLSALRREKLFF. As DNA, the CDR3 is TGTGCCAGCAGTTTGTCAGCTCTCCGGCGGGAAAAACTGTTTTTT.